This TCR beta chain was sequenced in a study of quantifying T cell responses using KT2 cells. Whole-study context: cDNA was made from DNase-treated RNA using alpha and beta constant primers. The T4 ligation step was estimated to exceed 8.5% efficiency under optimum conditions.

Different KT2-to-PBMC ratios were created with a constant PBMC count. The study, taken as a whole, reports: KT2 sequences were detected down to about one KT2 cell per 100,000 PBMC. Very high KT2 spike-in numbers caused saturation in KT2 sequence detection.

The CDR3 runs to 15 residues. V lost 2 bases and J lost 0, with 11 bases in between. Germline loops: CDR1 MNHEY, CDR2 SMNVEV (reference sequence). The cDNA 3' end received a ligated oligonucleotide with a UMI. First-round PCR used approximately 4 cycles and beta primers RC1.1 and RC1.2 covering TRBC1 and TRBC2. TCRdb fed the UMI-ligation and nested PCR reads into MiXCR, producing one record per CDR3 protein. This table holds roughly 50,000 distinct CDR3 sequences, 12% found once. The table lists this clonotype with a few counts. The antigen is undetermined. The receptor was isolated from a human donor. Source material: PBMCs spiked with cells of the T cell clone KT2. The chain uses TRBV27 and TRBJ2-7; no reliable D call. The CDR3 spells CASSLRGYSSYEQYF. For the CDR3, the DNA is TGTGCCAGCAGTTTACGCGGTTACAGCTCCTACGAGCAGTACTTC.